This T cell receptor (beta chain) originates from a study of CD8+CD57+ T cells in acquired aplastic anemia (dated by TCRdb to 2016 to 2019). For context, the study as a whole: A mean of approximately 2.9 ug of DNA, ranging from roughly 0.19 to 30 ug, was extracted from sorted CD4+ and CD8+ cells. Healthy donor samples averaged around 10 million reads for CD4+ and roughly 12 million for CD8+ cells. Results the study describes overall, beyond this receptor: Roughly 30 CD8+ CDR3 sequences were shared between patients and controls but appeared highly expressed in patients and within their immunodominant clones. Between patients and healthy controls, no significant difference in CD8+ Simpson's diversity was found (P=0.060).

A note on this clonotype: The antigen it binds to is not known. No much larger clonotype is one base removed from it; base qualities were not supplied.

The CDR3 spans 15 residues, from the cysteine through the phenylalanine. The DNA shown is the 45-base CDR3, in frame from base 1. In the germline V gene (reference sequence), CDR1 corresponds to SEHNR and CDR2 to FQNEAQ. The V end loses 2 bases and the J end loses 16 bases, and a stretch of 24 bases separates them. In the study, sorted CD4+ and CD8+ blood T cells from patients with severe aplastic anemia and from healthy subjects underwent deep sequencing of TCR repertoires. Ficoll-Paque density gradient centrifugation was used to isolate peripheral blood mononuclear cells. Before DNA extraction, CD4+ and CD8+ T cells were sorted by FACS or by magnetic beads. Profiling of TCR beta VDJ combinations and CDR3 sequences used genomic DNA as the template. An Illumina HiSeq 2000 was used for TCR repertoire sequencing. The published analysis was carried out like this. Repertoire assessment relied on Simpson's diversity index, CDR3 size and DJ length profiles, and TRBV/TRBJ rearrangement plots. Whichever DNA sequence was most abundant in the deep sequencing data was defined as the immunodominant clone. CDR3 amino acid sequences were checked for sharing between subjects and were compared against published repertoires and the VDJdb database. TCRdb passed the public sequencing reads through fastp at Q25 and MiXCR, retaining productive beta sequences. Each CDR3 protein gets just one entry, which takes the most common genes and DNA from the rows behind it. The V and J calls were not made by the authors but by TCRdb's processing. The sample data list 350,000 to 450,000 distinct CDR3 sequences, and just under 70% of these were observed just once. The top ten constitute 3% to 5% of the sample.

This receptor chain uses TRBV7-9 and TRBJ1-5; no confident D gene assignment can be made. What was sequenced was sorted CD4+, CD8+, or CD8+CD57+ T cells (not recorded which) from PBMCs. The sequence came from a human donor in good health, serving as a control. CDR3 reads: CASSLRWADNQHYHF. The nucleotides read TGTGCCAGCAGCTTACGGTGGGCAGATAATCAGCACTATCATTTT.